One sample yielded the 12 T cell receptor beta chains listed below, sequenced in a study of glioma-infiltrating T cells. The iRepertoire nested amplicon-rescue multiplex PCR amplified TCR alpha and beta CDR3s from RNA. TCRdb re-derived calls from the multiplex PCR reads in MiXCR, one entry per CDR3 protein. Here the sample spans 850 to 1,200 distinct CDR3 sequences, less than 30% being singletons. The source material was glioma tissue, nonneoplastic brain tissue, or PBMCs (not recorded which). The receptors originated from a human donor with low-grade glioma or glioblastoma, undergoing nonglioma brain surgery, or in good health (not recorded which).

This clonotype was counted between two and nine times. The library was built for alpha chains, so this beta chain is an off-target read and its size means little. This sequence joins TRBV24-1 and TRBJ2-1; maybe TRBD2 (6 bases). CDR3 length: 13 residues. Trimming left V 6 bases short and J 4 bases short, with 9 bases between. Germline loops: CDR1 KGHDR, CDR2 SFDVKD. CDR3 in DNA: TGTGCCACCAGTATTAGCGGATACAATGAGCAGTTCTTC. This gives the protein CATSISGYNEQFF.

As for this clonotype: The library was built for alpha chains, so this beta chain is an off-target read and its size means little. This rearrangement joins TRBV12-3 or TRBV12-4 to TRBJ2-5, with D perhaps matching TRBD2 (5 bases). Trimming took 6 bases from V and 5 from J, leaving 16 bases between them. The CDR3 spans 14 residues. Here the CDR3 reads CASSPGLTGETQYF. CDR3 nucleotide sequence: TGTGCCAGCAGCCCGGGCCTAACGGGGGAGACCCAGTACTTC.

On this clonotype itself: Since the library was made to target alpha chains, this beta chain is a stray read and its abundance is not meaningful. This chain connects TRBV7-2 to TRBJ2-3; maybe TRBD2 (5 bases). The CDR3 length is 14 residues. The ends were cut back, 1 base at V and 5 bases at J, with 10 bases in the middle. Germline V gene lookup returns CDR1 SGHTA and CDR2 FQGNSA. Here the CDR3 reads CASSLGGGRDTQYF. The CDR3 nucleotides are TGTGCCAGCAGCTTAGGAGGCGGGCGAGATACGCAGTATTTT. Complete variable domain (other parts from reference TRBV7-2 and TRBJ2-3): GAGVSQSPSNKVTEKGKDVELRCDPISGHTALYWYRQSLGQGLEFLIYFQGNSAPDKSGLPSDRFSAERTGGSVSTLTIQRTQQEDSAVYLCASSLGGGRDTQYFGPGTRLTVL.

About this clonotype itself: This beta chain came through as a stray read in a library set up for alpha chains, and its size says little. V gene TRBV20-1 combines with J gene TRBJ2-3; D is possibly TRBD2 (5 bases). The CDR3 runs to 15 residues. V shed 2 bases and J shed 4 bases, with 16 bases lying between them. Germline-derived CDR1 and CDR2 are DFQATT and SNEGSKA (reference sequence). The chain's CDR3 is CSARRGIMRPDTQYF. The CDR3 bases are TGCAGTGCTAGAAGAGGGATCATGCGGCCAGATACGCAGTATTTT.

This clonotype was detected a few times. The size of this beta chain means little, since it is a stray read in a library made for alpha chains. The chain has TRBV6-1 and TRBJ2-1; D is ambiguous. V lost 6 bases to trimming and J lost 5 bases, with 5 bases between them. The length of the CDR3 is 11 residues. In germline, CDR1 is MNHNS, CDR2 SASEGT. The chain's CDR3 is CASRLHNEQFF. As DNA, the CDR3 is TGTGCCAGCAGACTCCACAATGAGCAGTTCTTC.

Remarks on this clonotype: As an off-target read in a library built for alpha chains, this beta chain has a frequency of little significance. This chain links TRBV27 with TRBJ2-3; TRBD2 is a possible D gene (5 bases). CDR1 is MNHEY and CDR2 is SMNVEV in the germline V gene (reference sequence). There are 13 residues in the CDR3. V was trimmed by 6 bases and J by 2 bases, leaving 9 bases between them. The CDR3 nucleotides read TGTGCCAGCAGGCTGCGGGTCACAGATACGCAGTATTTT. This codes for CASRLRVTDTQYF.

For this clonotype: This beta chain slipped into a library made for alpha chains as a stray read, so its size is not meaningful. V gene TRBV20-1 combines with J gene TRBJ2-3; TRBD1 matches at 7 bases. The CDR3 runs to 12 residues. V shed 5 bases, J shed 4 bases, and the junction held 3 bases outside the gene matches. Germline CDR1 reads DFQATT; CDR2 reads SNEGSKA (reference sequence). The CDR3 protein is CSARRGSDTQYF. Written as DNA, the CDR3 is TGCAGTGCTCGCAGGGGGTCAGATACGCAGTATTTT.

Notes on this clonotype: This beta chain appears as a stray read in a library generated for alpha chains; its size is not informative. The CDR3 loop reads CASSRHMQETQYF. CDR3 nucleotides: TGTGCCAGCAGCCGACACATGCAAGAGACCCAGTACTTC. V is TRBV11-1 and J is TRBJ2-5; D gene unclear. This CDR3 is 13 amino acids long. Trimming took 5 bases from V and 2 from J, leaving 9 bases between them. CDR1 is SGHAT and CDR2 is FQDESV in the germline V gene (reference sequence).

As concerns this clonotype: Being off target in a library aimed at alpha chains, this beta chain has a size of little meaning. The chain combines TRBV28 with TRBJ1-5; unclear D gene. Germline V lookup: CDR1 MDHEN, CDR2 SYDVKM. The CDR3 loop spans 12 amino acids. Trimming took off 8 bases at V and 6 bases at J, with 11 bases between the two ends. The CDR3 nucleotides are TGTGCCAGCGACTATCTCGGTCAGCCCCAGCATTTT. Translating gives CASDYLGQPQHF.

About this clonotype itself: Since it is a stray read in a library aimed at alpha chains, this beta chain has a size that is not meaningful. The chain combines TRBV20-1 with TRBJ1-1; D is undetermined. V lost 5 bases to trimming and J lost 11 bases, with 15 bases between them. The germline V gene encodes CDR1 DFQATT and CDR2 SNEGSKA (reference sequence). The CDR3 is 11 residues long. CDR3 region: CSAPGQAPAFF. CDR3 bases: TGCAGTGCTCCCGGGCAGGCGCCGGCTTTCTTT.

A remark on this clonotype: This beta chain slipped into a library made for alpha chains as a stray read, so its size is not meaningful. The chain is built from TRBV6-1 and TRBJ2-7, with 11 bases fitting TRBD2. Unmatched junction bases numbered 12, after V lost 5 bases and J lost 3 bases. Germline loops: CDR1 MNHNS, CDR2 SASEGT. The CDR3 spans 17 residues. The CDR3 spells CASSSTPSSGRIYEQYF. The CDR3 region has the DNA TGTGCCAGCAGTTCCACCCCCTCTAGCGGGAGGATCTACGAGCAGTACTTC.

Note on this clonotype: The library was designed around alpha chains, so this beta chain is a stray read whose abundance carries little weight. CDR3: CATSRPTSGEDTQYF. The CDR3 nucleotides read TGTGCCACCAGCAGACCGACTAGCGGTGAGGATACGCAGTATTTT. The rearrangement uses TRBV15 and TRBJ2-3; 9 bases line up with TRBD2. The CDR3 has 15 amino acids. V trimming: 2 bases; J trimming: 6 bases; junction bases outside the gene matches: 6. Germline V CDR1 and CDR2: LNHNV, YYDKDF (reference sequence).